This T cell receptor (beta chain) was identified in a study of T cells in Graves' hyperthyroidism and ophthalmopathy. The study's findings and limits: The model foresaw ophthalmopathy a median roughly 6.5 months prior to onset. Most thyroid clonotypes expanded above 0.001 were also detected in blood.

Comment on this clonotype: Its antigen is undetermined.

Amplification yielded TCR beta CDR3 regions, with RNA transcripts as the source. RT-PCR in the first round (using the HTBI primer set) targeted the TCR CDR3. TCRdb passed the multiplex PCR reads through MiXCR, listing each CDR3 protein once. The sample has roughly 500,000 distinct CDR3 sequences; under 60% are singletons. CDR3 length: 14 amino acids. Germline CDR1 reads DFQATT; CDR2 reads SNEGSKA (reference sequence). V dropped 1 base and J dropped 4; count of bases not matched to a gene: 6. This clonotype originated in an adult woman with Graves' disease, either hyperthyroidism or ophthalmopathy (not recorded which). The V call is TRBV20-1, the J call TRBJ2-7, with 8 bases lining up with TRBD1. The sequencing sample was made of peripheral blood or thyroid tissue (not recorded which). The CDR3 loop is CSARALQGAYEQYF. CDR3 in DNA: TGCAGTGCTAGAGCCCTCCAGGGGGCTTACGAGCAGTACTTC.